One T cell receptor beta chain is described in this entry. What it binds is unknown. These data belong to a study of shared clonotypes between healthy human individuals. Study summary: CD4 naive and CD4 memory each took three plates per donor, while CD8 naive took two and CD8 memory one.

Study-wide findings and caveats: In a few donors, about 5% of naive CD4 clonotypes appeared in common.

Some clones are missing from TCRdb's copy, which holds only in-frame ones; the method was immunoSEQ multiplex PCR. This table has approximately 2.5 million clones, around 94% appearing once. Germline values: CDR1 ENHRY, CDR2 SYGVKD. V was trimmed by 4 bases and J by 5 bases, leaving 11 bases between them. CDR3 size: 13 residues. J is TRBJ1-1 and V is TRBV10-3; D is uncertain. Specimen: naive CD4+ T cells sorted from blood. Sample subset: CD45RA+ positively selected. The sequence derives from a man between 18 and 29 years old in good health. The CDR3 DNA reads as TGTGCCATCAGTGGCGGGGTGGAGACTGAAGCTTTCTTT. Its protein product is CAISGGVETEAFF.